Listed here is a single T cell receptor (beta chain). What it binds is unknown. They ran version v3.0 of the immunoSEQ assay at survey level. TCRdb keeps only in-frame clones here, not all; method: immunoSEQ multiplex PCR. The sample holds some 30,000 clones, roughly 90% seen once. Trimming at V came to 5 bases and at J to 5 bases, leaving 6 bases not matched to a gene. There are 13 residues in the CDR3. Germline CDR1 is SEHNR and CDR2 is FQNEAQ (reference sequence). This sample was included in a study of long-term antiretroviral therapy in people with HIV. Study conclusions and caveats: Pre-ART clonal expansion yielded clones that dominated the repertoire at all time points.

The V call is TRBV7-9, the J call TRBJ2-7, with TRBD2 matching over 7 bases. Sequenced here: unsorted PBMCs, sampled 1.8 years after starting antiretroviral therapy. The sequence derives from a woman under 30 with HIV. CDR3 sequence reads: CASSPGEGDEQYF. DNA for the CDR3: TGTGCCAGCAGCCCCGGGGAGGGCGACGAGCAGTACTTC.